The 17 T cell receptor beta chains below all came from one sample that was sequenced in a study of blood T cell repertoires in COVID-19. Sequencing used immunoSEQ multiplex PCR; TCRdb keeps in-frame clones, though not all of them. The sample lists tens of thousands of clones; about 74% were seen once. Sequencing was performed on peripheral blood. These receptors were collected from a woman older than 75 with acute or convalescent COVID-19.

This clone was seen only a few times. The CDR3 DNA reads TGCGCCAGCAGTCACTCGGCCCAGCATTTT. Amino acid sequence: CASSHSAQHF. This chain links TRBV23-1 with TRBJ1-5; D is ambiguous. TRBV23-1 is an ORF; its function is uncertain. The CDR3 extends over 10 amino acids. V lost 3 bases, J lost 11 bases, and 5 bases lay in between.

This clone was recorded only once. The chain joins TRBV21-1 to TRBJ2-3; TRBD2 reflects the table's D call only, with no check against the DNA. TRBV21-1 corresponds to a pseudogene. The CDR3 is 18 amino acids. The CDR3 coding sequence is TGTGCCAGCAATAAAACTAGCGGGACTTCCTCTAGCACAGATACGCAGTATTTT. This translates into CASNKTSGTSSSTDTQYF.

V usage is TRBV6-2 or TRBV6-3 and J usage is TRBJ2-7, with 7 nucleotides matching TRBD1. J was trimmed by 3 bases and V by 4 bases; bases with no gene match: 3. There are 13 residues in the CDR3. From germline, CDR1 is MNHEY and CDR2 SVGEGT. CDR3 nucleotide sequence: TGTGCCAGCAGTTGGTCAGGGGGCTACGAGCAGTACTTC. This encodes CASSWSGGYEQYF.

The chain carries TRBV28 and TRBJ2-3; tentatively, D is TRBD2 (6 bases). The CDR3 extends over 16 amino acids. CDR1 and CDR2 from the germline V gene are MDHEN and SYDVKM. V lost 4 bases and J lost 3, with 17 bases in between. In DNA form, the CDR3 reads TGTGCCAGCAGTTCCCTCCCGGGCCTAGCGACAGATACGCAGTATTTT. Translated: CASSSLPGLATDTQYF.

The genes are TRBV5-1 and TRBJ1-4, with 8 positions matching TRBD1. After removal of 4 bases from V and 6 bases from J, the junction contained 5 bases not matched to a gene. Germline CDR1 is SGHRS and CDR2 is YFSETQ. The CDR3 is 14 residues long. CDR3 sequence reads: CASSQGQDHEKLFF. The DNA for the CDR3 is TGCGCCAGCAGCCAGGGACAGGATCATGAAAAACTGTTTTTT.

The chain couples TRBV28 to TRBJ1-4, with TRBD1 identical over 7 bases. This CDR3 contains 15 residues. CDR1 is MDHEN and CDR2 is SYDVKM in the germline V gene. With 3 bases clipped from V and 11 bases from J, the junction kept 12 bases outside the gene matches. The DNA of the CDR3 is TGTGCCAGCAGTTTCGGGTGGGACAGTCGGTCCAAACTGTTTTTT. Its protein product is CASSFGWDSRSKLFF.

The genes are TRBV6-5 and TRBJ2-3; TRBD1 is a possible D gene (6 bases). Germline V gives CDR1 MNHEY, CDR2 SVGAGI. The CDR3 contains 13 residues. The V end was cut by 6 bases, the J end by 5 bases, with 12 bases between. The CDR3: CASRPYREDTQYF. CDR3 nucleotides: TGTGCCAGCAGGCCCTACAGGGAAGATACGCAGTATTTT.

This clone was found a few times. A junction boundary mismatches the germline segment, possibly from a read error. The chain has TRBV7-7 and TRBJ2-5; D may be TRBD1 (6 bases). CDR1 SSHAT and CDR2 FNYEAQ come from the germline V gene (reference sequence). This CDR3 comprises 13 residues. CDR3 sequence reads: CASSPTRGETQYF. The CDR3 nucleotides are TGTGCTAGCAGCCCCACCAGGGGAGAGACCCAGTACTTC.

The count of this clone is one. The chain is built from TRBV9 and TRBJ2-2; 12 bases agree with TRBD2. Germline trimming cut 7 bases from V and 3 bases from J; bases unmatched to any gene: 1. Germline V gives CDR1 SGDLS, CDR2 YYNGEE. The CDR3 runs to 14 residues. The CDR3 is CASRLAGDTGELFF. CDR3 DNA: TGTGCCAGCCGACTAGCGGGGGACACCGGGGAGCTGTTTTTT.

The chain carries TRBV11-3 and TRBJ2-6, with 10 nucleotides matching TRBD1. Germline V lookup: CDR1 SGHNT, CDR2 YENEEA. This CDR3 is 19 amino acids long. V trimming: 5 bases; J trimming: 0 bases; junction bases outside the gene matches: 10. CDR3 coding DNA: TGTGCCAGCAGCGGGAGGAGGGGACAGGGGACCTCTGGGGCCAACGTCCTGACTTTC. Its protein product is CASSGRRGQGTSGANVLTF.

The chain is built from TRBV29-1 and TRBJ1-2; weak D call: TRBD1 (5 bases). The CDR3 sequence is 12 residues long. The V and J ends lost 5 bases and 6 bases respectively, with 13 bases between them. The germline V gene encodes CDR1 SQVTM and CDR2 ANQGSEA. CDR3 bases: TGCAGCGTTATGTCGCGGGGCCATGGCTACACCTTC. Translated, it gives CSVMSRGHGYTF.

The rearrangement uses TRBV5-1 and TRBJ2-5; 13 bases align to TRBD2. The CDR3 is made up of 18 amino acids. Per the germline V gene, CDR1 is SGHRS and CDR2 is YFSETQ. The trim removed 0 bases at V and 1 base at J, leaving 6 bases unmatched. The CDR3 reads CASSLGLAGGPFQETQYF. CDR3 DNA sequence: TGCGCCAGCAGCTTGGGACTAGCGGGAGGCCCTTTCCAAGAGACCCAGTACTTC.

This chain uses TRBV7-2 with TRBJ2-1, with D uncertain. Germline V gives CDR1 SGHTA, CDR2 FQGNSA. The CDR3 consists of 12 residues. V shed 2 bases and J shed 8 bases, with 7 bases lying between them. CDR3 sequence reads: CASSLSDYEQFF. In DNA form, the CDR3 reads TGTGCCAGCAGCTTATCCGACTATGAGCAGTTCTTC.

The chain links TRBV3-1 (or the pseudogene TRBV3-2) to TRBJ2-1; D is possibly TRBD2 (6 bases). The germline CDR1 and CDR2 sequences are LGHDT and YNNKEL (reference sequence). The CDR3 contains 15 residues. V lost 4 bases and J lost 3, with 13 bases in between. As DNA, the CDR3 is TGTGCCAGCAGCCTTAGCGGAGCCGGCTACAATGAGCAGTTCTTC. It specifies CASSLSGAGYNEQFF.

This clone is a singleton in its sample. DNA for the CDR3: TGCGCCAGCAGCTTACTAGCGGGAAAGACAGATACGCAGTATTTT. Translated, it gives CASSLLAGKTDTQYF. V usage is TRBV4-1 and J usage is TRBJ2-3, with TRBD2 identical over 10 bases. The trim removed 5 bases at V and 3 bases at J, leaving 5 bases unmatched. The CDR3 loop spans 15 amino acids. CDR1 and CDR2 from the germline V gene are MGHRA and YSYEKL.

The chain has TRBV11-3 and TRBJ2-1; tentative D call: TRBD2 (5 bases). This CDR3 is built from 16 residues. Germline V lookup: CDR1 SGHNT, CDR2 YENEEA. Trimming stripped 1 base from V and 13 bases from J, with 23 bases between. The CDR3 spells CASSLGLHLGNSFQFF. The CDR3 coding sequence is TGTGCCAGCAGCTTAGGACTACATTTAGGGAACAGTTTCCAGTTCTTC.

This chain links TRBV28 with TRBJ2-1; D unclear. CDR3 length: 13 amino acids. CDR1 and CDR2 (germline): MDHEN, SYDVKM. The V end lost 5 bases, the J end lost 3 bases, and 8 bases lay between the germline ends. The CDR3 here is CASSPGYYNEQFF. CDR3 bases: TGTGCCAGCAGTCCAGGCTACTACAATGAGCAGTTCTTC. The whole variable domain, filled in from reference TRBV28 and TRBJ2-1, reads DVKVTQSSRYLVKRTGEKVFLECVQDMDHENMFWYRQDPGLGLRLIYFSYDVKMKEKGDIPEGYSVSREKKERFSLILESASTNQTSMYLCASSPGYYNEQFFGPGTRLTVL.